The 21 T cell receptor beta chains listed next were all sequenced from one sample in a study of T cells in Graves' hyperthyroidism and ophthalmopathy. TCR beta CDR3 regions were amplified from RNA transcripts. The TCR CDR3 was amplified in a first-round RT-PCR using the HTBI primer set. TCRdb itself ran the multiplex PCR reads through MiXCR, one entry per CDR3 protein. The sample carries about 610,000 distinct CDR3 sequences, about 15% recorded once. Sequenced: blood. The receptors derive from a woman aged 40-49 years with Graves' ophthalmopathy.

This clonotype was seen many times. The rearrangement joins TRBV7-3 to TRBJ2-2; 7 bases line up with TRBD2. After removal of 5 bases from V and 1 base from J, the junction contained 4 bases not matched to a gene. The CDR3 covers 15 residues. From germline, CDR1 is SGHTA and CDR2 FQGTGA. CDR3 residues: CASSPSGVNTGELFF. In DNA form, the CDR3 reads TGTGCCAGCAGCCCTAGCGGAGTGAACACCGGGGAGCTGTTTTTT.

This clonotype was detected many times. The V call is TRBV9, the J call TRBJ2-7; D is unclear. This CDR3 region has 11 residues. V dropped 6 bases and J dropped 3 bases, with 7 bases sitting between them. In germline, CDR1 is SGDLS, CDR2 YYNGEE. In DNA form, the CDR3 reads TGTGCCAGCATCGCGCTCTACGAGCAGTACTTC. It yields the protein CASIALYEQYF.

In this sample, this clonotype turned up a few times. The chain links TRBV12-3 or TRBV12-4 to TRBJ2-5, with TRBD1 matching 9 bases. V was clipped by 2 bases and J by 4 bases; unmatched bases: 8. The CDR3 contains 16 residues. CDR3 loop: CASSLPYRGQVETQYF. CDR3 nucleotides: TGTGCCAGCAGTTTACCTTACAGGGGGCAGGTAGAGACCCAGTACTTC.

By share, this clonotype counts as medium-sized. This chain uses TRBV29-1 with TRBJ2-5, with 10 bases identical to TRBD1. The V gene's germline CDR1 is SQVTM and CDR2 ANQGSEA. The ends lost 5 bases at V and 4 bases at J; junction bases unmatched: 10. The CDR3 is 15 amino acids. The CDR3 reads CSVSRRDRGRETQYF. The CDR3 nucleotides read TGCAGCGTTTCTCGCCGGGACAGGGGACGAGAGACCCAGTACTTC.

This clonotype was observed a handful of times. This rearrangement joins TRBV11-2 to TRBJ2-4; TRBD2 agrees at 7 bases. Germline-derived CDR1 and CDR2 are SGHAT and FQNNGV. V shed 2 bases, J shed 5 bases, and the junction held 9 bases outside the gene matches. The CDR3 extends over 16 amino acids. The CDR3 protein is CASSLFPTGGENIQYF. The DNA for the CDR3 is TGTGCCAGCAGCTTATTCCCCACGGGAGGAGAAAACATTCAGTACTTC.

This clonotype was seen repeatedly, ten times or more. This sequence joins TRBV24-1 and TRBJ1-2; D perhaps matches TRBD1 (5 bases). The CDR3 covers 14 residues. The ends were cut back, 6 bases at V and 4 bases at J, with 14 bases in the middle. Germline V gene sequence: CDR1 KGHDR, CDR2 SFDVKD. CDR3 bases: TGTGCCACCAGTAACCCAGGGCGGGCCTATGGCTACACCTTC. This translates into CATSNPGRAYGYTF.

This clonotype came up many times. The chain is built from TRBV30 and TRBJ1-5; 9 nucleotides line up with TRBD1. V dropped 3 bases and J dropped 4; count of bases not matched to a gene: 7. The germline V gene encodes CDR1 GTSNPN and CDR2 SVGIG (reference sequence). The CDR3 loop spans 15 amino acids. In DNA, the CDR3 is TGTGCCTGGAGCCAGGGACAGGGTGGAAATCAGCCCCAGCATTTT. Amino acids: CAWSQGQGGNQPQHF.

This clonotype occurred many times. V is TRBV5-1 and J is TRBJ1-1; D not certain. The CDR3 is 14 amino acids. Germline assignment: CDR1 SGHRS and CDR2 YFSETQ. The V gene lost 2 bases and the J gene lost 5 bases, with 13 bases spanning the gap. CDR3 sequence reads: CASSFGLGRTEAFF. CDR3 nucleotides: TGCGCCAGCAGCTTCGGCCTTGGGAGGACTGAAGCTTTCTTT. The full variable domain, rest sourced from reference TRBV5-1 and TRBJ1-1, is KAGVTQTPRYLIKTRGQQVTLSCSPISGHRSVSWYQQTPGQGLQFLFEYFSETQRNKGNFPGRFSGRQFSNSRSEMNVSTLELGDSALYLCASSFGLGRTEAFFGQGTRLTVV.

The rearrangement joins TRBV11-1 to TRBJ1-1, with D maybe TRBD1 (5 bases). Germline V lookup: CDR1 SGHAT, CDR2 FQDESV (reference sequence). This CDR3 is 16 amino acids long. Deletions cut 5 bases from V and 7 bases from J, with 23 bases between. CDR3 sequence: CASSQIPIGAGSEAFF. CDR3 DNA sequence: TGTGCCAGCAGCCAGATACCCATAGGGGCAGGAAGTGAAGCTTTCTTT.

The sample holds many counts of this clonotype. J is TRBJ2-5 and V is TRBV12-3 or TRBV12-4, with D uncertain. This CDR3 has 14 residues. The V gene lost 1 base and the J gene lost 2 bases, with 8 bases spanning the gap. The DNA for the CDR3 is TGTGCCAGCAGTTTAGTCACGGAACAAGAGACCCAGTACTTC. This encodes CASSLVTEQETQYF.

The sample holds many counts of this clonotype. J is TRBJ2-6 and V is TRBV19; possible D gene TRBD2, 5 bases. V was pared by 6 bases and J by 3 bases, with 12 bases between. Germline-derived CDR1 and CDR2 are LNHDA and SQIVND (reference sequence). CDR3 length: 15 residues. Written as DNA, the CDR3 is TGTGCCAGTAGCCTGTCGGCGGGTGGGGCCAACGTCCTGACTTTC. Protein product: CASSLSAGGANVLTF.

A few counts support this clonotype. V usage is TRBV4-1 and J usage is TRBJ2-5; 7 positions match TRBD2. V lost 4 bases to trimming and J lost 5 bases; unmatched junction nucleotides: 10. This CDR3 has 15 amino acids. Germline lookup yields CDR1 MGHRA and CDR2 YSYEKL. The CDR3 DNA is TGCGCCAGCAGCCCGACGCGGGAGTTGTTTGAGACCCAGTACTTC. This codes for CASSPTRELFETQYF.

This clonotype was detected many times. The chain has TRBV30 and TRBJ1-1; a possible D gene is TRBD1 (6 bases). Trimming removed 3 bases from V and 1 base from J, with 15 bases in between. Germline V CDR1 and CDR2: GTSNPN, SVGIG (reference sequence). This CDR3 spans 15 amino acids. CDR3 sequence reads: CAWRETGQPNTEAFF. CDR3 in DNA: TGTGCCTGGAGGGAGACGGGACAACCGAACACTGAAGCTTTCTTT.

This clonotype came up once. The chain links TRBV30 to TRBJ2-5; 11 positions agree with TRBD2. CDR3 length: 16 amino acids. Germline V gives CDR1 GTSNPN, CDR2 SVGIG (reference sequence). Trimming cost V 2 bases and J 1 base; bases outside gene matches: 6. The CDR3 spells CAWSTSGSDFQETQYF. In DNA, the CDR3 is TGTGCCTGGAGTACTAGCGGGAGTGATTTCCAAGAGACCCAGTACTTC.

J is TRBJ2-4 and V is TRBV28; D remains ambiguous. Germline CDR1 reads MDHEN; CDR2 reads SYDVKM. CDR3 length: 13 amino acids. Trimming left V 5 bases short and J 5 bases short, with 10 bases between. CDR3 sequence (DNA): TGTGCCAGCAGTCCCCGGGCCGAAAACATTCAGTACTTC. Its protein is CASSPRAENIQYF.

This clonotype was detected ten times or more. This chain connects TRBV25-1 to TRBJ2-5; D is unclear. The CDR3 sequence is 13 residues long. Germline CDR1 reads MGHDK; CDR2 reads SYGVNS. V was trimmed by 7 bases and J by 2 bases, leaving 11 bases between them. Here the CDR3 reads CASTPGRQETQYF. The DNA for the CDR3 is TGTGCCAGCACCCCAGGACGGCAAGAGACCCAGTACTTC. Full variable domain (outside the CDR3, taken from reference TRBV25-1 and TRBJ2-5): EADIYQTPRYLVIGTGKKITLECSQTMGHDKMYWYQQDPGMELHLIHYSYGVNSTEKGDLSSESTVSRIRTEHFPLTLESARPSHTSQYLCASTPGRQETQYFGPGTRLLVL.

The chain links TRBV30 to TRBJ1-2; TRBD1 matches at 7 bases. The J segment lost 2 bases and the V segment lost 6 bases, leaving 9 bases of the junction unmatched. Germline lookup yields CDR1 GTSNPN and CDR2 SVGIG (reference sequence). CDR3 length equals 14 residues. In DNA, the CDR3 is TGTGCCTGCCCCTACAGGGGCGGCAACTATGGCTACACCTTC. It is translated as CACPYRGGNYGYTF.

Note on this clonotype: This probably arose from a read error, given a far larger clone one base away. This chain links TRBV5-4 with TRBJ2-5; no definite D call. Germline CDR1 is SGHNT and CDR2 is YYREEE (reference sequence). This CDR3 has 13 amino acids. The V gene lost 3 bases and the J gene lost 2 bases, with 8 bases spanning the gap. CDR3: CASSSAPQETQYF. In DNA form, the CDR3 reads TGTGCCAGCAGCTCGGCACCACAAGAGACCCAGTACTTC.

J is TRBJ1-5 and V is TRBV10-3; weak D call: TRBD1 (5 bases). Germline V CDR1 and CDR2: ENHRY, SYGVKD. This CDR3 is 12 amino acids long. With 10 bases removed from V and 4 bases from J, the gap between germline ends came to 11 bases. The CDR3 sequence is CATGSQNQPQHF. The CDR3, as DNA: TGTGCCACAGGGAGTCAAAATCAGCCCCAGCATTTT.

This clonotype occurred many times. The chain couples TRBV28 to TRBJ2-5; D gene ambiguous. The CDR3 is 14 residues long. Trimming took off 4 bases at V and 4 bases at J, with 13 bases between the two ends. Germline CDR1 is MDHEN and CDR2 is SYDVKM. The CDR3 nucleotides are TGTGCCAGCAGTTCCCCGTCCGCAATAGAGACCCAGTACTTC. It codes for CASSSPSAIETQYF.

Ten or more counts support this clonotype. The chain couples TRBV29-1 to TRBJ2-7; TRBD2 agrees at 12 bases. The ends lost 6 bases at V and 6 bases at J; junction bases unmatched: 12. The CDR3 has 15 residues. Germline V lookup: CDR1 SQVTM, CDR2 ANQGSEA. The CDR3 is CSVSGLAGSSAEQYF. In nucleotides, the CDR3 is TGCAGCGTAAGTGGACTAGCGGGATCTTCGGCCGAGCAGTACTTC.